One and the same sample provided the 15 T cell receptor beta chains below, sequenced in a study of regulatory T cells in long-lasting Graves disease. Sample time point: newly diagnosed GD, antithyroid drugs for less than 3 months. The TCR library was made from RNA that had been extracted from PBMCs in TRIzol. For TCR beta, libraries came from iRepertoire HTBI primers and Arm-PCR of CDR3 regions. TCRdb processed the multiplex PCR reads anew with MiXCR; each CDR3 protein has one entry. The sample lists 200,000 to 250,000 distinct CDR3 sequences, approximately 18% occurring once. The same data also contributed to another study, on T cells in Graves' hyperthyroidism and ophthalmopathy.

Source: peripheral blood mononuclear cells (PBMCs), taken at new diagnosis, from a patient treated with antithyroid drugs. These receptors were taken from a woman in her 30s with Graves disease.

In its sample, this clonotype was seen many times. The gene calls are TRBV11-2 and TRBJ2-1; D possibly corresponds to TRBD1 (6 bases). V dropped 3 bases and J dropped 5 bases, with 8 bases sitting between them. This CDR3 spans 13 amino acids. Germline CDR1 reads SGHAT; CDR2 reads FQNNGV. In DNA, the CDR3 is TGTGCCAGCAGCTTGGACAGAGACAATGAGCAGTTCTTC. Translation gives CASSLDRDNEQFF.

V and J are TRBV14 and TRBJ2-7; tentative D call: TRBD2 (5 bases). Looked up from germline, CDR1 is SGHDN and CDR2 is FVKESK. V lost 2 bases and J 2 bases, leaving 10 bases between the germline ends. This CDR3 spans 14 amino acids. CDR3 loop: CASSQLEDPYEQYF. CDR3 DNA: TGTGCCAGCAGCCAATTGGAGGATCCCTACGAGCAGTACTTC.

The CDR3 DNA is TGTGCCAGCAGTGAAGTGAGGGACAGGGCTGGAAACGCTATATATTTT. This gives the protein CASSEVRDRAGNAIYF. The genes are TRBV2 and TRBJ1-3; 9 nucleotides line up with TRBD1. Looked up from germline, CDR1 is SNHLY and CDR2 is FYNNEI. The CDR3 is 16 amino acids. After removal of 1 base from V and 13 bases from J, the junction contained 14 bases not matched to a gene.

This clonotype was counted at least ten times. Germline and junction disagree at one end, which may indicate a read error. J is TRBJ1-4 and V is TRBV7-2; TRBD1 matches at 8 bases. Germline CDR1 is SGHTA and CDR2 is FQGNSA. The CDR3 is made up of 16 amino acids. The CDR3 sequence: CASSPKDRGTDEKLFF. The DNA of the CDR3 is TGTGCCAGCAGCCCCAAAGACAGGGGAACTGATGAAAAACTGTTTTTT.

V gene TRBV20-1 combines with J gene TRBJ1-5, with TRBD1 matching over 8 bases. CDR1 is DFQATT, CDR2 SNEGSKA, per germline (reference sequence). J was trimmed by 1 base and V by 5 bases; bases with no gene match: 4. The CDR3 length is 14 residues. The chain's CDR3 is CSAGDRWSNQPQHF. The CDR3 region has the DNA TGCAGTGCTGGGGACAGGTGGAGCAATCAGCCCCAGCATTTT.

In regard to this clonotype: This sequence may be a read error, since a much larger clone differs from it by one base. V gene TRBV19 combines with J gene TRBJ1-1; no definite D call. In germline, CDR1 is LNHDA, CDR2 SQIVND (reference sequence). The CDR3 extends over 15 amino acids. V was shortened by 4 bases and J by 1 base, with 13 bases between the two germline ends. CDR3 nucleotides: TGTGCCAGTAGTACGTGGGTCGGTGGGAACACTGAAGCTTTCTTT. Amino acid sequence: CASSTWVGGNTEAFF.

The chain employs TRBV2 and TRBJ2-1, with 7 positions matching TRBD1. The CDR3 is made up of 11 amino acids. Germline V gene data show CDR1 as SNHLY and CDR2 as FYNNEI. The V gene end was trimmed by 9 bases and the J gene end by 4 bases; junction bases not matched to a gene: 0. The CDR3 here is CARDRYNEQFF. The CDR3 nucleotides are TGTGCCAGGGACAGGTACAATGAGCAGTTCTTC.

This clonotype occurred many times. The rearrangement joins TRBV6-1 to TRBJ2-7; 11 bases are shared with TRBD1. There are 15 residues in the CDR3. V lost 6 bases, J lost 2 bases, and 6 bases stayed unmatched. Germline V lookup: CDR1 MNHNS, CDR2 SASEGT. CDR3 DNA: TGTGCCAGCAGACCCGGGACAGGGGGAACCTACGAGCAGTACTTC. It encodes CASRPGTGGTYEQYF.

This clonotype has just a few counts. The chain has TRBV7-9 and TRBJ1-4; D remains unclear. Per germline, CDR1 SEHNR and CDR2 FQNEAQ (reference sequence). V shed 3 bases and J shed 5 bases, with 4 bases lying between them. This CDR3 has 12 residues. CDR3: CASSLQNEKLFF. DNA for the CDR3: TGTGCCAGCAGCTTGCAGAATGAAAAACTGTTTTTT.

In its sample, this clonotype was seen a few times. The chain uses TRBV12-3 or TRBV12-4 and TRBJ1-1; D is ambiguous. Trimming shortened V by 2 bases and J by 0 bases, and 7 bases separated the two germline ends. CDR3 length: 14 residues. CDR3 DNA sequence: TGTGCCAGCAGTTTAAACAGCTTGAACACTGAAGCTTTCTTT. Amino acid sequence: CASSLNSLNTEAFF.

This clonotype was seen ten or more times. For the CDR3, the DNA is TGTGCCAGTAGTATAACTGGGGCTAGCGGGCCATACGAGCAGTACTTC. It translates to CASSITGASGPYEQYF. The chain combines TRBV19 with TRBJ2-7; 8 nucleotides line up with TRBD2. Germline V lookup: CDR1 LNHDA, CDR2 SQIVND (reference sequence). The V segment lost 2 bases and the J segment 4 bases; nucleotides outside the gene matches: 10. This CDR3 contains 16 residues.

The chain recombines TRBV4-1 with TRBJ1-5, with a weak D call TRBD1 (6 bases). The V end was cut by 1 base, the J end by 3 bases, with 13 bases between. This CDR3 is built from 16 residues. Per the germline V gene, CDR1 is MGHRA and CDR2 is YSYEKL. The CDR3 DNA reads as TGCGCCAGCAGCCAAGCCTGGGGGGGGCTCAATCAGCCCCAGCATTTT. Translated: CASSQAWGGLNQPQHF.

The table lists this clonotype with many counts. DNA for the CDR3: TGTGCCAGCAGTTTATACGGGGGCACTGAAGCTTTCTTT. Its translation is CASSLYGGTEAFF. This chain connects TRBV27 to TRBJ1-1; tentative D call: TRBD1 (5 bases). The V end lost 1 base, the J end lost 4 bases, and 7 bases lay between the germline ends. Germline V gene data show CDR1 as MNHEY and CDR2 as SMNVEV (reference sequence). The CDR3 contains 13 residues.

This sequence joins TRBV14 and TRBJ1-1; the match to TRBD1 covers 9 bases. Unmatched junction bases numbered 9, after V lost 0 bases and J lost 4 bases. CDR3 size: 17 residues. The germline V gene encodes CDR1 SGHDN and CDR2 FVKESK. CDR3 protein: CASSQDHLGTGSTEAFF. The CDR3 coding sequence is TGTGCCAGCAGCCAAGATCACCTCGGGACAGGGTCCACTGAAGCTTTCTTT.

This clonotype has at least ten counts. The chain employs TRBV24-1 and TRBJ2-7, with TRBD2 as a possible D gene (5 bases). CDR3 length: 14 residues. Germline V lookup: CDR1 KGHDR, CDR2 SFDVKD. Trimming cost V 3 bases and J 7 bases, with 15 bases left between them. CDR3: CATSDTRASREQYF. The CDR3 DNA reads TGTGCCACCAGTGATACGCGGGCGTCTAGGGAGCAGTACTTC.